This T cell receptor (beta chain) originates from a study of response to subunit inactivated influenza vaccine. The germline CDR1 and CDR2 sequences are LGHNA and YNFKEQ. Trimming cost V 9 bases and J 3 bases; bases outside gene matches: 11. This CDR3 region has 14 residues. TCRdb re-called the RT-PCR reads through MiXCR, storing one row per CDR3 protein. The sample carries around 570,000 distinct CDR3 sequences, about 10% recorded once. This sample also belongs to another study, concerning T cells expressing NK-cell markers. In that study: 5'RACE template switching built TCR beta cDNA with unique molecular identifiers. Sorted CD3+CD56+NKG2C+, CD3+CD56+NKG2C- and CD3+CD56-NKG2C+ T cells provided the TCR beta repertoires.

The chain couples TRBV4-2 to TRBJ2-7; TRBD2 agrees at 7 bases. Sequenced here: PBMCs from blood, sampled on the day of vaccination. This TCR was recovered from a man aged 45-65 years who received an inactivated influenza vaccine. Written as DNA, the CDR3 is TGTGCCAGGGGCCCGGGGCCGGGAGGCTACGAGCAGTACTTC. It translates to CARGPGPGGYEQYF.